The 11 T cell receptor beta chains given below trace back to one sample, sequenced in a study of OX40 agonist ivuxolimab in advanced cancers. Clones were read by immunoSEQ multiplex PCR, and TCRdb kept only the in-frame ones, dropping some. The table records around 84,000 clones, roughly 87% of them present only once. The specimen was CD4+ or CD8+ T cells sorted from blood, collected in a trial of the OX40 agonist ivuxolimab. The origin of the receptors is an adult with an advanced solid tumor such as melanoma, head and neck, liver or kidney cancer.

This clone qualifies as medium-sized (0.01 to 0.1%). V usage is TRBV7-8 and J usage is TRBJ1-6; D is ambiguous. V lost 0 bases to trimming and J lost 9 bases, with 3 bases between them. Germline V gene sequence: CDR1 SGHVS, CDR2 FQNEAQ. The CDR3 length is 12 residues. CDR3 DNA: TGTGCCAGCAGCTTAGCGGGTTCACCCCTCCACTTT. Its protein product is CASSLAGSPLHF.

The rearrangement joins TRBV5-1 to TRBJ2-3, with unresolved D. The CDR3 is 15 residues long. Germline assignment: CDR1 SGHRS and CDR2 YFSETQ. The V end lost 4 bases, the J end lost 2 bases, and 14 bases lay between the germline ends. The CDR3: CASSLDALATDTQYF. CDR3 sequence (DNA): TGCGCCAGCAGCCTGGACGCCTTAGCCACAGATACGCAGTATTTT.

This chain connects TRBV27 to TRBJ2-5; D remains unclear. This CDR3 region has 14 residues. V was pared by 3 bases and J by 5 bases, with 13 bases between. The germline V gene has CDR1 MNHEY and CDR2 SMNVEV (reference sequence). DNA of the CDR3: TGTGCCAGCAGTTTCCAAGGGTTCAGGGAGACCCAGTACTTC. The encoded protein is CASSFQGFRETQYF.

The chain recombines TRBV11-2 with TRBJ2-5; TRBD1 might be the D (6 bases). Per the germline V gene, CDR1 is SGHAT and CDR2 is FQNNGV. Trimming shortened V by 3 bases and J by 5 bases, and 16 bases separated the two germline ends. The CDR3 contains 15 residues. The CDR3 reads CASSLAGALFETQYF. The DNA for the CDR3 is TGTGCCAGCAGCTTGGCAGGGGCTCTTTTCGAGACCCAGTACTTC.

This chain connects TRBV11-2 to TRBJ2-5; TRBD1 or TRBD2 may be the D gene (7 bases each). The CDR3 is 15 residues long. The germline V gene has CDR1 SGHAT and CDR2 FQNNGV. Trimming took off 5 bases at V and 3 bases at J, with 16 bases between the two ends. CDR3 in DNA: TGTGCCAGCAGCCCCAGGGGGGGCGATAAAGAGACCCAGTACTTC. This encodes CASSPRGGDKETQYF.

This chain connects TRBV5-1 to TRBJ2-7; 8 nucleotides align to TRBD2. Trimming took 0 bases from V and 1 from J; bases not matched to a gene: 3. This CDR3 is 15 amino acids long. Germline assignment: CDR1 SGHRS and CDR2 YFSETQ. The CDR3 here is CASSLVASGSYEQYF. In DNA, the CDR3 is TGCGCCAGCAGCTTGGTGGCTAGCGGGTCCTACGAGCAGTACTTC.

The chain joins TRBV25-1 to TRBJ1-1; 8 bases align to TRBD1. Trimming took 6 bases from V and 6 from J; bases not matched to a gene: 3. The germline gives CDR1 MGHDK, CDR2 SYGVNS. This CDR3 is built from 12 residues. The CDR3 DNA reads as TGTGCCAGCAGCAGGGGGCTCGCTGAAGCTTTCTTT. Its translation is CASSRGLAEAFF.

J is TRBJ2-1 and V is TRBV27, with 11 bases matching TRBD1. This CDR3 is 16 amino acids long. Germline V gene data show CDR1 as MNHEY and CDR2 as SMNVEV (reference sequence). J lost 5 bases, V lost 4 bases, and 7 bases had no gene match. CDR3 in amino acids: CASSSWTGGDHNEQFF. The CDR3 DNA is TGTGCCAGCAGTTCCTGGACAGGGGGCGACCACAATGAGCAGTTCTTC.

The rearrangement joins TRBV14 to TRBJ1-1, with TRBD1 matching 8 bases. This CDR3 is built from 15 residues. V dropped 3 bases and J dropped 9; count of bases not matched to a gene: 12. Germline V gives CDR1 SGHDN, CDR2 FVKESK. The CDR3 nucleotides read TGTGCCAGCAGCCAGCTTAAAGGGACAGGACCTAAAGCTTTCTTT. Its translation: CASSQLKGTGPKAFF. Drawing the rest from reference TRBV14 and TRBJ1-1, the complete variable domain is EAGVTQFPSHSVIEKGQTVTLRCDPISGHDNLYWYRRVMGKEIKFLLHFVKESKQDESGMPNNRFLAERTGGTYSTLKVQPAELEDSGVYFCASSQLKGTGPKAFFGQGTRLTVV.

The chain joins TRBV27 to TRBJ1-6; no reliable D call. This CDR3 region has 16 residues. Trimming took off 6 bases at V and 0 bases at J, with 12 bases between the two ends. The germline gives CDR1 MNHEY, CDR2 SMNVEV (reference sequence). CDR3 loop: CASRVGWSSYNSPLHF. In nucleotides, the CDR3 is TGTGCCAGCAGGGTAGGGTGGAGCTCCTATAATTCACCCCTCCACTTT.

The chain is built from TRBV7-9 and TRBJ2-3; D possibly matches TRBD1 or TRBD2 (5 bases each). Looked up from germline, CDR1 is SEHNR and CDR2 is FQNEAQ (reference sequence). The CDR3 runs 15 residues. V lost 6 bases and J 0 bases, leaving 13 bases between the germline ends. CDR3 bases: TGTGCCAGCAGGACCCATGGGGACAGCACAGATACGCAGTATTTT. This translates into CASRTHGDSTDTQYF. Drawing the rest from reference TRBV7-9 and TRBJ2-3, the complete variable domain is DTGVSQNPRHKITKRGQNVTFRCDPISEHNRLYWYRQTLGQGPEFLTYFQNEAQLEKSRLLSDRFSAERPKGSFSTLEIQRTEQGDSAMYLCASRTHGDSTDTQYFGPGTRLTVL.